This entry describes one T cell receptor beta chain. Its cognate antigen is unknown. The length of the CDR3 is 15 residues. Germline V lookup: CDR1 MGHRA, CDR2 YSYEKL. The junction had 7 bases not matched to a gene; V was cut back by 4 bases and J by 4 bases. This sample is part of a study of graft-versus-host responses after intestinal transplantation. The overall study: After anti-thymocyte globulin induction, recipients took tacrolimus and steroids for approximately 3 years.

The repertoire was sequenced with immunoSEQ multiplex PCR; TCRdb's copy has only in-frame clones and lacks some. This sample has tens of thousands of clones; about 80% occur once, and the top ten carry more than 15%. This sample comprised unstimulated CD8+ T cells sorted from spleen or lymph node cells, obtained before intestinal transplant. This chain joins TRBV4-1 and TRBJ1-2; 9 bases align to TRBD1. The receptor was isolated from a human donor who received an intestinal transplant. CDR3 in amino acids: CASSPFTGGVYGYTF. CDR3 DNA sequence: TGCGCCAGCAGCCCCTTCACAGGGGGCGTCTATGGCTACACCTTC.